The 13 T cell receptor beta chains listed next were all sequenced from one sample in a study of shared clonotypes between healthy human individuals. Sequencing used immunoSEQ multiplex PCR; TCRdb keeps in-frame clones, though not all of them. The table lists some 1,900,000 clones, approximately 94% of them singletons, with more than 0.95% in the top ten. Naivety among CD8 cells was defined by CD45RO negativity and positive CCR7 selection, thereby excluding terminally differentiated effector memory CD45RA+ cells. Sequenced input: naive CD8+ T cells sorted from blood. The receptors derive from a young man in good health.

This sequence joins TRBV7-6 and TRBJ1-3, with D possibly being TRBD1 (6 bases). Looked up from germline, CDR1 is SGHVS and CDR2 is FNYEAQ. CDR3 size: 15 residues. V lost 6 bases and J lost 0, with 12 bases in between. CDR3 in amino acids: CASRDRDYSGNTIYF. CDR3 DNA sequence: TGTGCCAGCAGGGACAGAGATTACTCTGGAAACACCATATATTTT.

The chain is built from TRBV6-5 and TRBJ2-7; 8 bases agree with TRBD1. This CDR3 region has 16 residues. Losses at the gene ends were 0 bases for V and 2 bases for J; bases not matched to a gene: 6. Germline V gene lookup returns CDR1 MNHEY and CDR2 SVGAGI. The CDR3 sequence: CASSYSGGQVTYEQYF. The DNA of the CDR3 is TGTGCCAGCAGTTACTCAGGGGGACAGGTGACCTACGAGCAGTACTTC.

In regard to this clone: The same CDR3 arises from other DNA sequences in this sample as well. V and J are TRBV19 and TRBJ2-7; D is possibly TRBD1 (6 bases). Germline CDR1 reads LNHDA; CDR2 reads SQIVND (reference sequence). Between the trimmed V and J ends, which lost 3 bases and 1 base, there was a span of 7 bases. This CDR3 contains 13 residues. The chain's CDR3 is CASSIDRSYEQYF. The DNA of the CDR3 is TGTGCCAGTAGTATCGACAGGTCCTACGAGCAGTACTTC.

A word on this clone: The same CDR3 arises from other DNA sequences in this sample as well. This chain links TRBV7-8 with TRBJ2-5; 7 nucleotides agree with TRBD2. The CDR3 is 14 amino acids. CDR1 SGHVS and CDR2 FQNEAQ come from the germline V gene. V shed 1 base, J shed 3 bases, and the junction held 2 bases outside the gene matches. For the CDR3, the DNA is TGTGCCAGCAGCTTAGTAGGACTAGAAGAGACCCAGTACTTC. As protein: CASSLVGLEETQYF.

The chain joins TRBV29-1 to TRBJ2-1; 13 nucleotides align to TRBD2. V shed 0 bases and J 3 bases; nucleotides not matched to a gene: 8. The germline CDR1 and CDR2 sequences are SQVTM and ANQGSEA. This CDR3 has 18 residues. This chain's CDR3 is CSVEDPLAGGPYYNEQFF. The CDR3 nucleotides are TGCAGCGTTGAAGATCCACTAGCGGGGGGGCCCTACTACAATGAGCAGTTCTTC.

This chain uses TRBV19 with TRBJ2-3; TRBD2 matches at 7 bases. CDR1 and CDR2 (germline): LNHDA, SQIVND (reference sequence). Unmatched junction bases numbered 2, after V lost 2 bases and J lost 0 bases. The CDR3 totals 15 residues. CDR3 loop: CASSILGGSTDTQYF. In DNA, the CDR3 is TGTGCCAGTAGTATACTCGGGGGGAGCACAGATACGCAGTATTTT.

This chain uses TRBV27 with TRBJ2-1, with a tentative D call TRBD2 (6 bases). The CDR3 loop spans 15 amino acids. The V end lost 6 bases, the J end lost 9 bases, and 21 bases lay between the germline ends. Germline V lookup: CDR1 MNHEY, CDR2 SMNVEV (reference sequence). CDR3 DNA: TGTGCCAGCAGACTCTCGGCGGGGACGAAGGGTGAGCAGTTCTTC. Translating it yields CASRLSAGTKGEQFF.

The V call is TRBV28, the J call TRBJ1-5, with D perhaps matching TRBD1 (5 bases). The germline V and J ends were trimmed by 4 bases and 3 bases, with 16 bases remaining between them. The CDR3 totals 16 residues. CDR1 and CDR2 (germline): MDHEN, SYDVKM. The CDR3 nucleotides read TGTGCCAGCAGTTCCTTTATGCGGGACCTCAATCAGCCCCAGCATTTT. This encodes CASSSFMRDLNQPQHF.

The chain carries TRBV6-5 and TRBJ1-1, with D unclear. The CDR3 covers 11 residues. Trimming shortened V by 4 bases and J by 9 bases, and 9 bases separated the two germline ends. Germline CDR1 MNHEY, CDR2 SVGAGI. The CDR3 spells CASSSASKAFF. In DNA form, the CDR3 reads TGTGCCAGCAGTTCAGCCTCGAAAGCTTTCTTT.

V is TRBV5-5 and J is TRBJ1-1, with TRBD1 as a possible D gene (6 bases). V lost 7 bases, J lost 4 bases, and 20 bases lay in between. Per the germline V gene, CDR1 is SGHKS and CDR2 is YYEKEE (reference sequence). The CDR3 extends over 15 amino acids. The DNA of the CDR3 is TGTGCCAGCGGCTATTCGGGGGGCCTTGCCACTGAAGCTTTCTTT. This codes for CASGYSGGLATEAFF.

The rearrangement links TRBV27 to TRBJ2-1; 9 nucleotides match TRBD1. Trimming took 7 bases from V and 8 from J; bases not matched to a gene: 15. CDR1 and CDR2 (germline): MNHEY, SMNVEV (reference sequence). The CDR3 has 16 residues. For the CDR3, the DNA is TGTGCCAGCACCCTCGGGGCAGGACAGGGGTCGGATGAGCAGTTCTTC. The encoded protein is CASTLGAGQGSDEQFF.

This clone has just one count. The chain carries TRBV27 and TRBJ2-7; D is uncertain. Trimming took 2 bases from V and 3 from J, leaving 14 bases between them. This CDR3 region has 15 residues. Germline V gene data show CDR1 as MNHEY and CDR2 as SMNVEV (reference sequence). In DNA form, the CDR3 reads TGTGCCAGCAGTTTAGTTTCCCAAACCAACTACGAGCAGTACTTC. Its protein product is CASSLVSQTNYEQYF.

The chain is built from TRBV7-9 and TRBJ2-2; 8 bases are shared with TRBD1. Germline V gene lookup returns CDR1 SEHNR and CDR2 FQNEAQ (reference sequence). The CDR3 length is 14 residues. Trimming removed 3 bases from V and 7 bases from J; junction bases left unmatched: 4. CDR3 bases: TGTGCCAGCAGCTTTTCACAGGGGGACGGGGAGCTGTTTTTT. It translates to CASSFSQGDGELFF.